This T cell receptor (beta chain) comes out of a study of PD-1 blockade in classical Hodgkin lymphoma. Whole-study context: Treatment was intravenous nivolumab, 3 mg/kg every 2 weeks, until progression. Study findings and constraints: Newly diagnosed patients were reported to exhibit reduced baseline TCR diversity relative to healthy donors. Whoever responded completely had baseline diversity much like that seen in newly diagnosed patients.

Here immunoSEQ multiplex PCR was the method, and the copy in TCRdb shows in-frame clones only, minus some. In the table there are almost 100,000 clones, roughly 89% of which are singletons. Germline V gene sequence: CDR1 GTSNPN, CDR2 SVGIG (reference sequence). The CDR3 sequence is 16 residues long. Germline trimming cut 0 bases from V and 5 bases from J; bases unmatched to any gene: 11. On this clone: Its antigen is not known.

Brentuximab vedotin exposure varied among the patients, all of whom had relapsed after autologous stem cell transplantation. The best responses consisted of complete response, partial response or progressive disease. This clonotype was sampled from a human donor with classical Hodgkin lymphoma. V and J are TRBV30 and TRBJ1-2, with 8 bases aligning to TRBD1. The starting material was peripheral blood mononuclear cells (PBMCs), obtained at baseline. The CDR3 DNA reads as TGTGCCTGGAGTGTGGCGAGTTGGGGACAGGCTTATGGCTACACCTTC. Translated, it gives CAWSVASWGQAYGYTF.